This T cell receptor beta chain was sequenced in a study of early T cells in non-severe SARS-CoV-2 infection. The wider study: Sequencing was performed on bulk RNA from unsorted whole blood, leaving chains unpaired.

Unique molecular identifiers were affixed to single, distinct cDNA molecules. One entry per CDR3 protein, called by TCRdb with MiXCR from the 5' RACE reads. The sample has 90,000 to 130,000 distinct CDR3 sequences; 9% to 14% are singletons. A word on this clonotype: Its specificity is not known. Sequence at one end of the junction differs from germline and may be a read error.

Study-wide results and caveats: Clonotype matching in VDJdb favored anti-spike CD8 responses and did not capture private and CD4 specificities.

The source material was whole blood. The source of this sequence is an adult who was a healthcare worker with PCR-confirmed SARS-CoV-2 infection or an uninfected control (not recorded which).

The CDR3 sequence is CASSPRTEITEVFF. The CDR3 DNA follows: TGTGCCAGCTCACCGAGGACAGAGATCACTGAAGTTTTCTTT. The rearrangement uses TRBV18 and TRBJ1-1; a possible D gene is TRBD1 (6 bases). Germline loops: CDR1 KGHSH, CDR2 LQKENI. This CDR3 comprises 14 residues.